The 25 T cell receptor beta chains reported below all come from one sample, sequenced in a study of spatial heterogeneity in lung cancer. One entry per CDR3 protein results from TCRdb running MiXCR on the 5' RACE reads. The table shows more than 80,000 distinct CDR3 sequences, with about an eighth occurring only once. Regarding time point: sample taken at primary tumor resection. The sequencing here drew on PBMCs, taken at surgery. The source is a male donor with early-stage non-small cell lung cancer.

The chain employs TRBV3-1 and TRBJ1-2; unclear D gene. The length of the CDR3 is 13 residues. The germline V gene encodes CDR1 LGHDT and CDR2 YNNKEL (reference sequence). V dropped 0 bases and J dropped 3 bases, with 5 bases sitting between them. The CDR3 coding sequence is TGTGCCAGCAGCCAAGACGGATACTATGGCTACACCTTC. The encoded protein is CASSQDGYYGYTF.

This chain connects TRBV20-1 to TRBJ1-3, with D hard to call. Deletions cut 5 bases from V and 3 bases from J, with 5 bases between. The CDR3 totals 11 residues. Germline V gene lookup returns CDR1 DFQATT and CDR2 SNEGSKA (reference sequence). The CDR3 region is CSAYRGNTIYF. CDR3 nucleotides: TGCAGTGCTTATCGTGGAAACACCATATATTTT.

V gene TRBV12-3 or TRBV12-4 combines with J gene TRBJ2-3; D perhaps matches TRBD2 (7 bases). V was clipped by 2 bases and J by 6 bases, with 24 bases between them. The CDR3 consists of 18 residues. The CDR3 reads CASSLNGVFGGLPDTQYF. CDR3 in DNA: TGTGCCAGCAGTTTAAACGGGGTTTTCGGGGGGCTCCCTGATACGCAGTATTTT.

This clonotype has only a few counts. The chain employs TRBV6-6 and TRBJ1-1; D ambiguous. V lost 0 bases to trimming and J lost 6 bases, with 5 bases between them. Germline CDR1 and CDR2: MNHNY and SVGAGI (reference sequence). The CDR3 loop spans 12 amino acids. CDR3 region: CASSYSGSEAFF. The DNA for the CDR3 is TGTGCCAGCAGTTACTCCGGCTCTGAAGCTTTCTTT.

The chain employs TRBV7-2 and TRBJ2-1; no clear D gene. From germline, CDR1 is SGHTA and CDR2 FQGNSA. Trimming removed 1 base at V and 0 bases at J, with 10 bases between. The CDR3 has 16 residues. The CDR3 DNA is TGTGCCAGCAGCTTAGTGGCACTCAGCTCCTACAATGAGCAGTTCTTC. Amino acid sequence: CASSLVALSSYNEQFF.

This clonotype was found many times. The gene calls are TRBV24-1 and TRBJ2-2; the match to TRBD1 covers 8 bases. The germline CDR1 and CDR2 sequences are KGHDR and SFDVKD. The CDR3 contains 18 residues. V lost 5 bases to trimming and J lost 4 bases; unmatched junction nucleotides: 14. The CDR3 DNA is TGTGCCACCAGTGCTCTACCCAGGGGGCCCTCCCCCACCGGGGAGCTGTTTTTT. Protein sequence: CATSALPRGPSPTGELFF.

A few counts support this clonotype. This rearrangement joins TRBV9 to TRBJ2-1; 8 nucleotides line up with TRBD1. The CDR3 has 14 residues. Per the germline V gene, CDR1 is SGDLS and CDR2 is YYNGEE. V gave up 0 bases and J gave up 8 bases; unmatched junction bases: 4. CDR3 region: CASSVGDRSDEQFF. The CDR3 DNA follows: TGTGCCAGCAGCGTAGGGGACAGGTCCGATGAGCAGTTCTTC.

The chain joins TRBV7-2 to TRBJ1-6; D possibly corresponds to TRBD1 (6 bases). The CDR3 consists of 14 residues. The ends were cut back, 7 bases at V and 9 bases at J, with 16 bases in the middle. CDR1 SGHTA and CDR2 FQGNSA come from the germline V gene. The CDR3 sequence is CASTTHRDGSPLHF. The CDR3 nucleotides read TGTGCCAGCACCACTCACAGGGACGGTTCACCCCTCCACTTT.

Ten or more counts support this clonotype. The rearrangement links TRBV7-9 to TRBJ2-3, with 10 bases that match TRBD2. This CDR3 has 18 amino acids. Trimming at V came to 0 bases and at J to 14 bases, leaving 20 bases not matched to a gene. The germline CDR1 and CDR2 sequences are SEHNR and FQNEAQ (reference sequence). CDR3 protein: CASSLALTGRSSGRRMYF. The CDR3 DNA is TGTGCCAGCAGCTTAGCCCTCACAGGGAGGTCTAGCGGGAGAAGGATGTATTTT.

There are a few counts of this clonotype. This chain connects TRBV2 to TRBJ2-2; 7 bases map to TRBD1. Germline CDR1 and CDR2: SNHLY and FYNNEI. This CDR3 is built from 15 residues. After removal of 5 bases from V and 4 bases from J, the junction contained 7 bases not matched to a gene. CDR3 loop: CASSPRDRLTGELFF. In nucleotides, the CDR3 is TGTGCCAGCAGTCCCCGGGACAGACTCACCGGGGAGCTGTTTTTT.

There are many counts of this clonotype. The rearrangement joins TRBV9 to TRBJ2-1; D call uncertain. The CDR3 is made up of 14 amino acids. The V end lost 4 bases, the J end lost 4 bases, and 12 bases lay between the germline ends. Germline CDR1 SGDLS, CDR2 YYNGEE. The CDR3 loop is CASSPRVKYNEQFF. CDR3 in DNA: TGTGCCAGCAGCCCCCGGGTTAAATACAATGAGCAGTTCTTC.

There are many counts of this clonotype. The chain employs TRBV7-6 and TRBJ2-2; D gene uncertain. CDR1 SGHVS and CDR2 FNYEAQ come from the germline V gene. The V gene lost 1 base and the J gene lost 6 bases, with 6 bases spanning the gap. The CDR3 totals 13 residues. Here the CDR3 reads CASSLGVAGELFF. CDR3 DNA sequence: TGTGCCAGCAGCTTAGGCGTAGCCGGGGAGCTGTTTTTT.

This clonotype appeared a few times. The chain links TRBV4-1 to TRBJ2-7; D might be TRBD2 (6 bases). Germline assignment: CDR1 MGHRA and CDR2 YSYEKL. V was cut by 6 bases and J by 3 bases, with 18 bases left in between. The CDR3 runs 15 residues. CDR3 protein: CASRVMETDYYEQYF. The CDR3 bases are TGCGCCAGCAGGGTTATGGAGACGGACTACTACGAGCAGTACTTC.

This chain links TRBV27 with TRBJ2-5; D remains ambiguous. This CDR3 region has 17 residues. The germline CDR1 and CDR2 sequences are MNHEY and SMNVEV (reference sequence). V dropped 4 bases and J dropped 4 bases, with 22 bases sitting between them. CDR3 residues: CASSSDPPRRVGETQYF. The CDR3 DNA sequence: TGTGCCAGCAGTTCGGATCCCCCTAGACGGGTGGGAGAGACCCAGTACTTC.

This clonotype was recorded at least ten times. The chain combines TRBV10-3 with TRBJ2-7; 8 bases line up with TRBD1. The CDR3 runs 13 residues. J was trimmed by 5 bases and V by 0 bases; bases with no gene match: 0. The germline V gene encodes CDR1 ENHRY and CDR2 SYGVKD. This CDR3 is CAISESDRDEQYF. CDR3 bases: TGTGCCATCAGTGAGTCGGACAGGGACGAGCAGTACTTC.

This clonotype appeared many times. V gene TRBV11-3 combines with J gene TRBJ2-3; TRBD2 might be the D (5 bases). The CDR3 sequence is 15 residues long. From germline, CDR1 is SGHNT and CDR2 YENEEA. Trimming took off 3 bases at V and 2 bases at J, with 12 bases between the two ends. DNA of the CDR3: TGTGCCAGCAGCTTTAGACGGGGATCCACAGATACGCAGTATTTT. Amino acids: CASSFRRGSTDTQYF. The full variable domain, completed using reference TRBV11-3 and TRBJ2-3, is EAGVVQSPRYKIIEKKQPVAFWCNPISGHNTLYWYLQNLGQGPELLIRYENEEAVDDSQLPKDRFSAERLKGVDSTLKIQPAELGDSAVYLCASSFRRGSTDTQYFGPGTRLTVL.

The chain has TRBV29-1 and TRBJ1-1; 7 nucleotides match TRBD1. V was clipped by 3 bases and J by 5 bases; unmatched bases: 6. This CDR3 is built from 13 residues. CDR1 SQVTM and CDR2 ANQGSEA come from the germline V gene. The CDR3 spells CSVDQGVWTEAFF. Written as DNA, the CDR3 is TGCAGCGTTGACCAGGGGGTGTGGACTGAAGCTTTCTTT.

This clonotype was seen only a few times. V usage is TRBV27 and J usage is TRBJ1-6, with 7 bases identical to TRBD1. CDR1 and CDR2 (germline): MNHEY, SMNVEV (reference sequence). Germline trimming cut 2 bases from V and 10 bases from J; bases unmatched to any gene: 5. This CDR3 has 14 residues. In nucleotides, the CDR3 is TGTGCCAGCAGTTTACACCGACAGGGCTCACCCCTCCACTTT. Protein sequence: CASSLHRQGSPLHF.

In this sample, this clonotype turned up a few times. The chain couples TRBV15 to TRBJ1-6; D uncertain. With 0 bases removed from V and 14 bases from J, the gap between germline ends came to 5 bases. Germline V lookup: CDR1 LNHNV, CDR2 YYDKDF (reference sequence). This CDR3 has 11 residues. CDR3 in amino acids: CATSRDRTLHF. Here the CDR3 DNA reads TGTGCCACCAGCAGAGATAGGACCCTCCACTTT. Drawing the rest from reference TRBV15 and TRBJ1-6, the complete variable domain is DAMVIQNPRYQVTQFGKPVTLSCSQTLNHNVMYWYQQKSSQAPKLLFHYYDKDFNNEADTPDNFQSRRPNTSFCFLDIRSPGLGDTAMYLCATSRDRTLHFGNGTRLTVT.

This clonotype was seen more than once but under ten times. This chain connects TRBV5-1 to TRBJ2-2; 8 bases agree with TRBD1. The CDR3 is 16 residues long. CDR1 and CDR2 from the germline V gene are SGHRS and YFSETQ. V lost 4 bases and J lost 2; bases outside the gene matches: 7. The CDR3: CASSLRDRLNTGELFF. The CDR3 DNA reads TGCGCCAGCAGCCTACGGGACAGGTTAAACACCGGGGAGCTGTTTTTT.

This clonotype was counted at least ten times. This chain uses TRBV4-3 with TRBJ1-4, with D unresolved. This CDR3 spans 15 amino acids. The V gene's germline CDR1 is LGHNA and CDR2 YSLEER. Deletions cut 1 base from V and 8 bases from J, with 14 bases between. In nucleotides, the CDR3 is TGCGCCAGCAGCCAAGGCCCTAGTGGAAGCGAAAAACTGTTTTTT. Residues: CASSQGPSGSEKLFF.

This clonotype was seen a handful of times. The chain employs TRBV7-2 and TRBJ2-5, with D perhaps given as TRBD1 or TRBD2 (5 bases each). There are 11 residues in the CDR3. V was trimmed by 5 bases and J by 8 bases, leaving 9 bases between them. From germline, CDR1 is SGHTA and CDR2 FQGNSA. CDR3 amino acids: CASSPGRTQYF. The CDR3 DNA reads TGTGCCAGCAGCCCAGGGAGAACCCAGTACTTC.

This clonotype turned up a few times. V is TRBV5-1 and J is TRBJ2-1, with 12 nucleotides matching TRBD2. This CDR3 is 16 amino acids long. The germline CDR1 and CDR2 sequences are SGHRS and YFSETQ. Trimming cost V 2 bases and J 8 bases; bases outside gene matches: 8. The CDR3 nucleotides read TGCGCCAGCAGCTTAACAGGACTAGCGGGAAGGGATGAGCAGTTCTTC. It specifies CASSLTGLAGRDEQFF.

Only a few counts were recorded for this clonotype. The genes are TRBV7-2 and TRBJ2-3; TRBD1 or TRBD2 may be the D gene (5 bases each). V shed 8 bases and J shed 2 bases, with 14 bases lying between them. The CDR3 has 14 residues. The germline CDR1 and CDR2 sequences are SGHTA and FQGNSA. The CDR3 coding sequence is TGTGCCAGCGGCCCGCCCGGGGCCACAGATACGCAGTATTTT. This encodes CASGPPGATDTQYF.

The genes are TRBV20-1 and TRBJ2-5, with TRBD2 matching over 7 bases. The length of the CDR3 is 15 residues. Trimming at V came to 3 bases and at J to 2 bases, leaving 9 bases not matched to a gene. Germline assignment: CDR1 DFQATT and CDR2 SNEGSKA (reference sequence). The CDR3: CSASDGGGVQETQYF. The CDR3 coding sequence is TGCAGTGCTAGTGACGGCGGGGGTGTACAAGAGACCCAGTACTTC.